This is a list of T cell receptor beta chains from one sample in a study of tumor and adjacent non-tumor tissue in lung cancer. TCRdb recomputed calls from the multiplex PCR reads with MiXCR, one row per CDR3 protein. The table records roughly 82,000 distinct CDR3 sequences, 65% to 80% of them present only once. Sequenced: distant non-tumor lung tissue. Source of these receptors: a woman aged 50 to 65 with non-small cell lung cancer. Both conserved end residues are part of each CDR3. The D gene is left open where the match is weak. Part of the rows lack a size; the others show once, few, many or a class for expanded clones.

D	size	V	J	CDR3	DNA
-	-	TRBV7-9	TRBJ2-3	CASSSIGYGTDTQYF	TGTGCCAGCAGCTCTATCGGATATGGCACAGATACGCAGTATTTT
TRBD2	few	TRBV24-1	TRBJ2-1	CATSEGSGMARSYDEQFF	TGTGCCACCAGTGAGGGTAGCGGGATGGCGAGGTCCTACGATGAGCAGTTCTTC
-	-	TRBV4-2	TRBJ1-1	CASSMWDMNTEVFF	TGTGCCAGCAGCATGTGGGACATGAACACTGAAGTTTTCTTT
-	-	TRBV6-6	TRBJ2-3	CASTEDSTTVTHFF	TGTGCCAGCACCGAAGACAGTACCACAGTTACGCATTTTTTT
-	many	TRBV12-3/TRBV12-4	TRBJ1-4	CASSLYGEEKLFF	TGTGCCAGCAGTTTATATGGCGAAGAAAAACTGTTTTTT
-	-	TRBV20-1	TRBJ2-2	CSATGYTRELVF	TGCAGTGCTACGGGGTACACCCGGGAGCTGGTTTTT
-	-	TRBV12-3/TRBV12-4	TRBJ2-1	CASSFLGWGSNVQFF	TGTGCCAGCAGTTTCCTGGGATGGGGATCTAATGTGCAGTTCTTC
TRBD1	-	TRBV28	TRBJ2-7	CSSRIARQGIYEQYF	TGTTCCAGCAGAATTGCACGACAGGGTATCTACGAGCAGTACTTC
-	-	TRBV6-5	TRBJ2-1	CDTGALGAVEQFF	TGTGACACCGGGGCGTTGGGAGCGGTTGAGCAGTTCTTC
-	-	TRBV12-3/TRBV12-4	TRBJ2-7	CASSFGGRSYKQYF	TGTGCCAGTAGTTTTGGGGGTAGGTCCTACAAGCAGTACTTC
-	once	TRBV29-1	TRBJ1-1	CSVAHGDYTEVFF	TGCAGTGTAGCCCACGGGGACTACACTGAAGTTTTCTTT
-	-	TRBV10-3	TRBJ1-6	CAISESEPVESPIYF	TGTGCCATCAGTGAGTCGGAACCGGTGGAGTCACCCATCTACTTT
TRBD2	-	TRBV6-1	TRBJ2-1	CASDLWTGGYNEQFF	TGTGCCAGCGACCTCTGGACGGGAGGGTACAATGAGCAGTTCTTC
TRBD2	-	TRBV11-2	TRBJ2-1	CASSLDRGTSRQFF	TGTGCCAGCAGCTTAGATAGGGGGACTAGTAGGCAGTTCTTC
-	many	TRBV12-3/TRBV12-4	TRBJ2-7	CASSLSARAYEQYF	TGTGCCAGCAGTTTATCGGCTAGGGCCTACGAGCAGTACTTC
TRBD2	-	TRBV20-1	TRBJ2-2	CSARLLGLVTGELFF	TGCAGCGCTAGATTGCTGGGACTAGTAACCGGGGAGCTGTTTTTT
-	-	TRBV6-5	TRBJ2-7	CASSTTYVQYF	TGTGCCAGCAGTACCACCTACGTGCAGTACTTC
TRBD2	few	TRBV5-1	TRBJ2-1	CASSPGTSGTSSYNEQFF	TGCGCCAGCAGCCCGGGGACTAGCGGGACGAGCTCCTACAATGAGCAGTTCTTC
-	-	TRBV6-1	TRBJ1-2	CANRRTSHDYTF	TGTGCCAACAGGAGGACAAGCCATGACTACACCTTC
-	-	TRBV11-2	TRBJ1-5	CASSAEEVSNQPQHF	TGTGCCAGCAGTGCGGAGGAGGTTAGCAATCAGCCCCAGCACTTT
-	few	TRBV6-5	TRBJ2-3	CASSLPRPGAADTQYF	TGTGCCAGTAGCCTCCCGCGGCCGGGAGCGGCAGATACGCAGTATTTT
-	-	TRBV6-4	TRBJ1-5	CASSEASNQPQHF	TGTGCCAGCAGTGAGGCTAGCAATCAGCCCCAGCATTTT
-	many	TRBV24-1	TRBJ1-2	CATSERFTDYGYTF	TGTGCCACCAGTGAGAGGTTTACTGACTATGGCTACACCTTC
TRBD1	-	TRBV12-3/TRBV12-4	TRBJ1-2	CASSPGQEYGYTF	TGTGCCAGCAGTCCGGGACAGGAATATGGCTACACTTTC
-	-	TRBV11-2	TRBJ2-3	CASGLWGRVATDTQYF	TGTGCCAGCGGCTTGTGGGGCCGGGTAGCGACAGATACGCAGTATTTT
-	many	TRBV28	TRBJ2-2	CASSTLTGELFF	TGTGCCAGCAGCACTCTCACCGGGGAGCTGTTTTTT
TRBD2	-	TRBV6-1	TRBJ2-1	CTSRSGLAVHNEQFF	TGTACCAGCAGATCCGGACTAGCGGTCCACAATGAGCAGTTCTTC
TRBD2	once	TRBV20-1	TRBJ2-7	CGARAGTYEQYF	TGCGGTGCTCGAGCGGGGACCTACGAGCAGTACTTC
-	once	TRBV6-6	TRBJ2-3	CVSSYGQGTNQPQYF	TGTGTCAGCAGTTACGGCCAGGGTACTAATCAGCCCCAGTATTTT
TRBD1	-	TRBV5-7	TRBJ2-7	CASWFSVFDRAYEQYF	TGTGCCAGCTGGTTCTCCGTTTTCGACAGGGCCTACGAGCAGTACTTC
-	once	TRBV11-3	TRBJ2-1	CASSLGISSSSYNEHLF	TGTGCCAGCAGCTTAGGGATTAGCAGCAGCTCCTACAATGAGCATCTCTTC
-	few	TRBV29-1	TRBJ2-7	CSGAELGEQYF	TGCAGTGGAGCGGAATTGGGCGAGCAGTACTTC